This is a list of T cell receptor beta chains from one sample in a study of early T cells in non-severe SARS-CoV-2 infection. One entry per CDR3 protein, called by TCRdb with MiXCR from the 5' RACE reads. There are 50,000 or so distinct CDR3 sequences in the sample; roughly an eighth occur only once, and 10% lies in the top ten. Sequenced sample: whole blood. These TCRs come from an adult who was a healthcare worker with PCR-confirmed SARS-CoV-2 infection or an uninfected control (not recorded which). The CDR3 runs from the conserved cysteine through the conserved F or W. Fields, in order: V gene, D gene, J gene, clone size, CDR3 protein, CDR3 DNA. The D gene is left open where the match is weak. Not all rows give a size; the values are once, few, many and, for expanded clones, a class.

v_gene: TRBV20-1; d_gene: .; j_gene: TRBJ1-1; abundance: many; CDR3aa: CSAPPVGTYTEAFF; CDR3nt: TGCAGTGCTCCTCCGGTGGGGACCTACACTGAAGCTTTCTTT
v_gene: TRBV30; d_gene: .; j_gene: TRBJ1-1; abundance: few; CDR3aa: CAWSITNTEAFF; CDR3nt: TGTGCCTGGAGTATAACGAACACTGAAGCTTTCTTT
v_gene: TRBV20-1; d_gene: .; j_gene: TRBJ1-1; abundance: .; CDR3aa: CSALIGNLNTEAFF; CDR3nt: TGCAGTGCGCTCATCGGGAACCTGAACACTGAAGCTTTCTTT
v_gene: TRBV14; d_gene: .; j_gene: TRBJ2-3; abundance: few; CDR3aa: CASSQGRDAITDTQYF; CDR3nt: TGTGCCAGCAGCCAAGGTCGGGACGCCATCACAGATACGCAGTATTTT
v_gene: TRBV7-6; d_gene: .; j_gene: TRBJ1-1; abundance: .; CDR3aa: CASSPDGRGLGLTEAFF; CDR3nt: TGTGCCAGCAGCCCGGACGGCAGGGGTTTGGGACTCACTGAAGCTTTCTTT
v_gene: TRBV10-3; d_gene: TRBD2; j_gene: TRBJ2-1; abundance: few; CDR3aa: CAISEASGLYNEQFF; CDR3nt: TGTGCCATCAGTGAGGCTAGCGGGCTATACAATGAGCAGTTCTTC
v_gene: TRBV25-1; d_gene: TRBD1; j_gene: TRBJ2-3; abundance: few; CDR3aa: CASSEGDRALRDTQYF; CDR3nt: TGTGCCAGCAGTGAAGGGGACAGAGCCCTTCGGGATACGCAGTATTTT
v_gene: TRBV2; d_gene: .; j_gene: TRBJ1-2; abundance: many; CDR3aa: CASSEDISSEEAHLDYGYTF; CDR3nt: TGTGCCAGCAGTGAAGATATATCTTCTGAAGAGGCCCACCTGGACTATGGCTACACCTTC
v_gene: TRBV9; d_gene: TRBD2; j_gene: TRBJ2-1; abundance: .; CDR3aa: CASSTASGPLNEQFF; CDR3nt: TGTGCCAGCAGCACAGCTAGCGGCCCCCTCAATGAGCAGTTCTTC
v_gene: TRBV20-1; d_gene: .; j_gene: TRBJ1-5; abundance: .; CDR3aa: CSASFGGMSNQPQHF; CDR3nt: TGCAGTGCTAGTTTCGGGGGAATGAGCAATCAGCCCCAGCATTTT
v_gene: TRBV7-2; d_gene: .; j_gene: TRBJ1-3; abundance: .; CDR3aa: CASSLGPEQGRTGNTIYF; CDR3nt: TGTGCCAGCAGCTTAGGCCCCGAACAGGGAAGGACTGGAAACACCATATATTTT
v_gene: TRBV29-1; d_gene: .; j_gene: TRBJ2-4; abundance: few; CDR3aa: CSVERAGENIQYF; CDR3nt: TGCAGCGTTGAAAGGGCAGGGGAAAACATTCAGTACTTC
v_gene: TRBV29-1; d_gene: .; j_gene: TRBJ1-1; abundance: few; CDR3aa: CSVGKQTTEAFF; CDR3nt: TGCAGCGTGGGTAAACAGACGACCGAAGCTTTCTTT
v_gene: TRBV20-1; d_gene: .; j_gene: TRBJ1-6; abundance: few; CDR3aa: CSAALIGGSPLHF; CDR3nt: TGCAGTGCCGCGCTCATAGGAGGCTCACCCCTCCACTTT
v_gene: TRBV7-3; d_gene: .; j_gene: TRBJ2-3; abundance: few; CDR3aa: CASSFLGFTDTQYF; CDR3nt: TGTGCCAGCAGCTTCCTGGGATTCACAGATACGCAGTATTTT
v_gene: TRBV6-2/TRBV6-3; d_gene: .; j_gene: TRBJ1-6; abundance: many; CDR3aa: CASSRDGGNSPLHF; CDR3nt: TGTGCCAGCAGCCGGGACGGAGGTAATTCACCCCTCCACTTT
v_gene: TRBV12-3/TRBV12-4; d_gene: .; j_gene: TRBJ1-1; abundance: many; CDR3aa: CASSFHDREAFF; CDR3nt: TGTGCCAGCAGTTTCCACGACAGGGAAGCTTTCTTT
v_gene: TRBV7-2; d_gene: .; j_gene: TRBJ2-3; abundance: .; CDR3aa: CASSLGPGQDTQYF; CDR3nt: TGTGCCAGCAGCTTAGGTCCGGGCCAGGATACGCAGTATTTT
v_gene: TRBV3-1; d_gene: TRBD2; j_gene: TRBJ2-1; abundance: .; CDR3aa: CASSFRTSGDYNEQFF; CDR3nt: TGTGCCAGCAGCTTTCGGACTAGCGGGGACTACAATGAGCAGTTCTTC
v_gene: TRBV7-9; d_gene: .; j_gene: TRBJ1-6; abundance: .; CDR3aa: CASSLNSPLHF; CDR3nt: TGTGCCAGCAGCTTAAATTCACCCCTCCACTTT
v_gene: TRBV29-1; d_gene: TRBD1; j_gene: TRBJ2-1; abundance: many; CDR3aa: CSVGQGGYNEQFF; CDR3nt: TGCAGCGTTGGACAGGGGGGCTACAATGAGCAGTTCTTC
v_gene: TRBV6-6; d_gene: .; j_gene: TRBJ1-3; abundance: many; CDR3aa: CASSYSPDSETGNTIYF; CDR3nt: TGTGCCAGCAGTTACTCTCCGGACAGCGAGACTGGAAACACCATATATTTT
v_gene: TRBV28; d_gene: .; j_gene: TRBJ1-2; abundance: .; CDR3aa: CASSSRLDGYTF; CDR3nt: TGTGCCAGCAGTTCTCGGCTGGATGGCTACACCTTC
v_gene: TRBV28; d_gene: TRBD1; j_gene: TRBJ1-4; abundance: .; CDR3aa: CASSGQDRLGEKLFF; CDR3nt: TGTGCCAGCAGCGGACAGGATCGCCTGGGTGAAAAACTGTTTTTT
v_gene: TRBV2; d_gene: TRBD1; j_gene: TRBJ2-2; abundance: many; CDR3aa: CASTTTGAGELFF; CDR3nt: TGTGCCAGCACGACGACAGGGGCCGGGGAGCTGTTTTTT
v_gene: TRBV28; d_gene: TRBD2; j_gene: TRBJ2-5; abundance: few; CDR3aa: CASSSLAGGLETQYF; CDR3nt: TGTGCCAGCAGTTCGCTAGCGGGAGGATTGGAGACCCAGTACTTC
v_gene: TRBV6-2/TRBV6-3; d_gene: .; j_gene: TRBJ1-2; abundance: few; CDR3aa: CASSYAGAGIEGYTF; CDR3nt: TGTGCCAGCAGTTACGCAGGGGCGGGTATCGAGGGCTACACCTTC
v_gene: TRBV7-2; d_gene: TRBD1; j_gene: TRBJ1-6; abundance: few; CDR3aa: CASSPRTGGRTSPLHF; CDR3nt: TGTGCCAGCAGCCCCAGGACAGGGGGCCGAACTTCACCCCTCCACTTT